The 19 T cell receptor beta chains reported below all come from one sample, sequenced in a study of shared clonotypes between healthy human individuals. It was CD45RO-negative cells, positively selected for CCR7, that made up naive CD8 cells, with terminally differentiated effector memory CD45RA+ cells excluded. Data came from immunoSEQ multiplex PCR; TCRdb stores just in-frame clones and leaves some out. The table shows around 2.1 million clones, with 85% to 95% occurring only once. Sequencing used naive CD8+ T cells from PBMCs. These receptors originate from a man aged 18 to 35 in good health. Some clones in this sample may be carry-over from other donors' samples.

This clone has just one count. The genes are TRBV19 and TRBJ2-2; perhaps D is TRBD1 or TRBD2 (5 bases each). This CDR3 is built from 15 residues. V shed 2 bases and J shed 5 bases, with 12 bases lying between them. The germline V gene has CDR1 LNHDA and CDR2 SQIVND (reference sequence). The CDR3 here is CASSIRGELTGELFF. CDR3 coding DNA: TGTGCCAGTAGTATAAGGGGAGAGTTGACCGGGGAGCTGTTTTTT.

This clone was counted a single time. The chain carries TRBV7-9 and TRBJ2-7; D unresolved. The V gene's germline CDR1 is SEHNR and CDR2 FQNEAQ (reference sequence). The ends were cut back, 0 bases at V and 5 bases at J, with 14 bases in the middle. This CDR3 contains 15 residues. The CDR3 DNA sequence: TGTGCCAGCAGCTTAGCGAGCGTAGGCCGGCACGAGCAGTACTTC. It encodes CASSLASVGRHEQYF.

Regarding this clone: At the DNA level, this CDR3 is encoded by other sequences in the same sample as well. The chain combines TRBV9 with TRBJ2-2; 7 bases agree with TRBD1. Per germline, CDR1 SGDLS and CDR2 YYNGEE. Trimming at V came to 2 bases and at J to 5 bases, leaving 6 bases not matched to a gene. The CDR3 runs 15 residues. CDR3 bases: TGTGCCAGCAGCGTGAAGGGGGCCGGAACCGGGGAGCTGTTTTTT. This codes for CASSVKGAGTGELFF.

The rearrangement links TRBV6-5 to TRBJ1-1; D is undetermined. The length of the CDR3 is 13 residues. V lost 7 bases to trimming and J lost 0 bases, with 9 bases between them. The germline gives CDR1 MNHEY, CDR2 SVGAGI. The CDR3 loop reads CASMKVMNTEAFF. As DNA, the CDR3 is TGTGCCAGCATGAAGGTCATGAACACTGAAGCTTTCTTT.

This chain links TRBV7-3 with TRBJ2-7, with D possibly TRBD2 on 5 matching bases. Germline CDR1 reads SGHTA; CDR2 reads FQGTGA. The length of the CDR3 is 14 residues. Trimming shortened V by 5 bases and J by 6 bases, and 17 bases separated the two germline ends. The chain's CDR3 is CASSPGLESREQYF. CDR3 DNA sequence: TGTGCCAGCAGCCCAGGACTGGAATCCCGCGAGCAGTACTTC.

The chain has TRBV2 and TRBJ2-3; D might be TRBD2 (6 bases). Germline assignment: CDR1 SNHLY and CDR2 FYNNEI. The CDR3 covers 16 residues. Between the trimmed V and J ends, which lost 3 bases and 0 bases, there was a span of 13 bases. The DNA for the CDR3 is TGTGCCAGCAGTGAGTGGCTAGCGAGTAGCACAGATACGCAGTATTTT. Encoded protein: CASSEWLASSTDTQYF. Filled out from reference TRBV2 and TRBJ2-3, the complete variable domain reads EPEVTQTPSHQVTQMGQEVILRCVPISNHLYFYWYRQILGQKVEFLVSFYNNEISEKSEIFDDQFSVERPDGSNFTLKIRSTKLEDSAMYFCASSEWLASSTDTQYFGPGTRLTVL.

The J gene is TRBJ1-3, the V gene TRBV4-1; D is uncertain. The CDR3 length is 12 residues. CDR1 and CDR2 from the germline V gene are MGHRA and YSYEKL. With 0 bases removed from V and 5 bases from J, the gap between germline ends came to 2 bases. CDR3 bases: TGCGCCAGCAGCCAAGACCGAAACACCATATATTTT. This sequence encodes CASSQDRNTIYF.

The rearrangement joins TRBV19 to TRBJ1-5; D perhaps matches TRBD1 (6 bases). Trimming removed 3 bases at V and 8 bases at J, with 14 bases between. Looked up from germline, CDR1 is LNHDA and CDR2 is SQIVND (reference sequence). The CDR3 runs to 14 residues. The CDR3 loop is CASSMGQGREPQHF. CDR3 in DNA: TGTGCCAGTAGTATGGGGCAGGGGCGGGAGCCCCAGCATTTT.

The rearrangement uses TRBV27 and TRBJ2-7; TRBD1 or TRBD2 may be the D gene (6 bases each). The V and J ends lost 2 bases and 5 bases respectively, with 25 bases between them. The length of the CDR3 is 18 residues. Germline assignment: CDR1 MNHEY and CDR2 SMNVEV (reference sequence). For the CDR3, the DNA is TGTGCCAGCAGTTTAATCGGCGTGGGGGGCGTAGGATCTGACGAGCAGTACTTC. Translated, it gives CASSLIGVGGVGSDEQYF.

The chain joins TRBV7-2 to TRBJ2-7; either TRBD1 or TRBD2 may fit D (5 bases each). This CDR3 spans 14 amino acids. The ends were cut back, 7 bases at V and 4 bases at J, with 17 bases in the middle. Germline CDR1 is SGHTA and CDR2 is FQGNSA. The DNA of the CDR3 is TGTGCCAGCACCTTGGGGGTTTTTGGGTACGAGCAGTACTTC. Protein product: CASTLGVFGYEQYF.

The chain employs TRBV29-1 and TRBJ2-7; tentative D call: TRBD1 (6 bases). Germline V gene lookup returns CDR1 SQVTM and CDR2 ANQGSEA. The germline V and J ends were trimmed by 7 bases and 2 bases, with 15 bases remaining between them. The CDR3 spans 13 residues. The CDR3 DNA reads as TGCAGCGCACTAGGGGGATTTGCCTACGAGCAGTACTTC. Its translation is CSALGGFAYEQYF.

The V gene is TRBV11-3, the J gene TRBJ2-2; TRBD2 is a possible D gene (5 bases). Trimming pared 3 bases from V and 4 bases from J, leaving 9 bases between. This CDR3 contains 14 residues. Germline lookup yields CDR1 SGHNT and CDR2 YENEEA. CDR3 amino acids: CASSFFGGTGELFF. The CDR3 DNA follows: TGTGCCAGCAGCTTCTTCGGAGGCACCGGGGAGCTGTTTTTT.

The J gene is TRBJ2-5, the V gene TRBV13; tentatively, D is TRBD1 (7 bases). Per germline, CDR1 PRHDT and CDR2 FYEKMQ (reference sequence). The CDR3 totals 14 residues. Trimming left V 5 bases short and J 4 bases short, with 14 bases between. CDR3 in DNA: TGTGCCAGCAGCCGGAGACAGGGAGGAGAGACCCAGTACTTC. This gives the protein CASSRRQGGETQYF. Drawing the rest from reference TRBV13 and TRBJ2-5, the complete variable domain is AAGVIQSPRHLIKEKRETATLKCYPIPRHDTVYWYQQGPGQDPQFLISFYEKMQSDKGSIPDRFSAQQFSDYHSELNMSSLELGDSALYFCASSRRQGGETQYFGPGTRLLVL.

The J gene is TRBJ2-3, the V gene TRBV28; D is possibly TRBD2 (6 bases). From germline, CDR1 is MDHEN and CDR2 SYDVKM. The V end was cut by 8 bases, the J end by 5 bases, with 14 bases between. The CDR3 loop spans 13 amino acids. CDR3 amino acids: CASRPGVEDTQYF. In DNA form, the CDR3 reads TGTGCCAGCCGCCCGGGGGTTGAAGATACGCAGTATTTT.

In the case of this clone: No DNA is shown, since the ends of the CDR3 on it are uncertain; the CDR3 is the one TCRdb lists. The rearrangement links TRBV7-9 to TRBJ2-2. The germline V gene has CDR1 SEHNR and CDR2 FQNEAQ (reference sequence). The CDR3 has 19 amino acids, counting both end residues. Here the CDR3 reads CASSSSAPFGQGAPGELFF.

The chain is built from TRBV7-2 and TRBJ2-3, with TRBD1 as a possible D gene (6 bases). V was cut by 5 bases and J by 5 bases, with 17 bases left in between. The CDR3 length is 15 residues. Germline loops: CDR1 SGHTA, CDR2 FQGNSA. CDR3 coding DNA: TGTGCCAGCAGCCCATACAGGGATTTGCGAGATACGCAGTATTTT. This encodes CASSPYRDLRDTQYF.

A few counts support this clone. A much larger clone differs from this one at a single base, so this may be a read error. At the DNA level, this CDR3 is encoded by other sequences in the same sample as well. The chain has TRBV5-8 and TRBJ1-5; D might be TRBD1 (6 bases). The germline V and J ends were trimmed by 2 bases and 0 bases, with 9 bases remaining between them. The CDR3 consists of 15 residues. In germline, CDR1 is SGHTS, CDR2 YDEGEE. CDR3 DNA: TGTGCCAGCAGCTTACAGGGTTATAGCAATCAGCCCCAGCATTTT. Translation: CASSLQGYSNQPQHF.

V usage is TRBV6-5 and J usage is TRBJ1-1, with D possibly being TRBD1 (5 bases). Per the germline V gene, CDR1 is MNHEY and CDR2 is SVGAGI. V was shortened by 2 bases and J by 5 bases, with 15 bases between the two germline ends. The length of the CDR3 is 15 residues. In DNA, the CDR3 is TGTGCCAGCAGTTACATTGGCGGGGGATGGACTGAAGCTTTCTTT. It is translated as CASSYIGGGWTEAFF.

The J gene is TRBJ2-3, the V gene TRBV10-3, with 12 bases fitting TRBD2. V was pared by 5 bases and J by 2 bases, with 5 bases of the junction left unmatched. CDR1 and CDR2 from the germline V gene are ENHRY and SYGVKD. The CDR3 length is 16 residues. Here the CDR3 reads CAISKTSGGHTDTQYF. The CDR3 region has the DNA TGTGCCATCAGTAAGACTAGCGGGGGACACACAGATACGCAGTATTTT.